The text below deals with one T cell receptor (beta chain). There are 17 residues in the CDR3. The V and J ends lost 0 bases and 6 bases, in that order; junction bases with no gene match: 9. Germline V gene sequence: CDR1 LGHNA, CDR2 YSLEER. This sample was taken from a study of identifying expanded T cells in peripheral blood. Method: immunoSEQ multiplex PCR; TCRdb's copy keeps in-frame clones and lacks some. The repertoire consists of fewer than 85,000 clones, with approximately 84% occurring once and the leading ten covering more than 15%. Sequenced sample: blood. This TCR came from a person aged 18 to 69 in good health. This sequence joins TRBV4-3 and TRBJ2-7; 12 bases line up with TRBD2. The CDR3 protein is CASSQDLRLAGVGEQYF. In DNA form, the CDR3 reads TGCGCCAGCAGCCAAGACCTTAGACTAGCGGGAGTTGGCGAGCAGTACTTC.